These 14 T cell receptor beta chains were sequenced from one sample in a study of neurological immune-mediated disorders. TCRdb analysed the 5' RACE reads with MiXCR anew, one entry per CDR3 protein. The data show 57,000 or so distinct CDR3 sequences, roughly 10% seen once. The sequencing sample was made of PBMCs. The receptors here all came from a man aged 55 to 70 in good health.

This clonotype has ten or more counts. V gene TRBV6-5 combines with J gene TRBJ2-1, with D tentatively TRBD1 (5 bases). Germline values: CDR1 MNHEY, CDR2 SVGAGI. Deletions cut 4 bases from V and 7 bases from J, with 20 bases between. The CDR3 spans 16 residues. The CDR3 region is CASSSPSRGKGNEQFF. The CDR3 DNA follows: TGTGCCAGCAGTTCCCCAAGTAGGGGTAAAGGGAATGAGCAGTTCTTC.

This clonotype was picked up a small number of times. One base away lies a much larger clone, so this may be a sequencing read error. J is TRBJ1-3 and V is TRBV10-3; D might be TRBD1 (5 bases). This CDR3 contains 14 residues. Germline assignment: CDR1 ENHRY and CDR2 SYGVKD. Trimming left V 10 bases short and J 4 bases short, with 17 bases between. The CDR3 DNA follows: TGTGCCAGTTGTCAGGGCTTTATAGGAAACACCATATATTTT. Translated, it gives CASCQGFIGNTIYF.

This clonotype was recorded many times. The V gene is TRBV29-1, the J gene TRBJ2-1, with a possible D match to TRBD1 (6 bases). The V and J ends lost 6 bases and 4 bases respectively, with 13 bases between them. The length of the CDR3 is 13 residues. Germline CDR1 and CDR2: SQVTM and ANQGSEA. CDR3 bases: TGCAGCGTCCATTCGGACAGTTACAATGAGCAGTTCTTC. It yields the protein CSVHSDSYNEQFF.

This clonotype has a count of ten or more. The chain joins TRBV7-2 to TRBJ2-1; no clear D gene. The germline V gene has CDR1 SGHTA and CDR2 FQGNSA. V shed 5 bases and J shed 6 bases, with 11 bases lying between them. CDR3 size: 13 residues. The CDR3, as DNA: TGTGCCAGCAGCCCGACGAATGCCAATGAGCAGTTCTTC. Its protein product is CASSPTNANEQFF. The full variable domain, rest sourced from reference TRBV7-2 and TRBJ2-1, is GAGVSQSPSNKVTEKGKDVELRCDPISGHTALYWYRQSLGQGLEFLIYFQGNSAPDKSGLPSDRFSAERTGGSVSTLTIQRTQQEDSAVYLCASSPTNANEQFFGPGTRLTVL.

The sample holds many counts of this clonotype. This chain connects TRBV6-6 to TRBJ1-4; 7 positions agree with TRBD1. The CDR3 loop spans 14 amino acids. The germline V gene encodes CDR1 MNHNY and CDR2 SVGAGI (reference sequence). V lost 6 bases and J lost 8; bases outside the gene matches: 9. CDR3 region: CASRPRQGSEKLFF. The CDR3 coding sequence is TGTGCCAGCAGGCCTAGACAGGGATCAGAAAAACTGTTTTTT.

This clonotype was counted many times. The gene calls are TRBV5-6 and TRBJ2-1, with 10 bases matching TRBD1. CDR1 and CDR2 from the germline V gene are SGHDT and YYEEEE. The CDR3 contains 15 residues. The V gene end was trimmed by 3 bases and the J gene end by 4 bases; junction bases not matched to a gene: 4. The CDR3 reads CASSYGTGDYNEQFF. CDR3 in DNA: TGTGCCAGCAGCTACGGGACAGGGGATTACAATGAGCAGTTCTTC.

This clonotype has ten or more counts. The V call is TRBV7-2, the J call TRBJ1-5; D gene ambiguous. The CDR3 is 13 residues long. From germline, CDR1 is SGHTA and CDR2 FQGNSA. V lost 5 bases, J lost 7 bases, and 12 bases lay in between. CDR3 coding DNA: TGTGCCAGCAGCCCTTATCCAACCCAGCCCCAGCATTTT. As protein: CASSPYPTQPQHF. Full variable domain (missing parts from reference TRBV7-2 and TRBJ1-5): GAGVSQSPSNKVTEKGKDVELRCDPISGHTALYWYRQSLGQGLEFLIYFQGNSAPDKSGLPSDRFSAERTGGSVSTLTIQRTQQEDSAVYLCASSPYPTQPQHFGDGTRLSIL.

The gene calls are TRBV5-1 and TRBJ2-7, with D possibly called TRBD1 or TRBD2 (5 bases each). Germline loops: CDR1 SGHRS, CDR2 YFSETQ. CDR3 length: 17 amino acids. V was pared by 3 bases and J by 2 bases, with 21 bases between. This CDR3 reads CASSYGTADLFTYEQYF. The CDR3, as DNA: TGCGCCAGCAGCTACGGGACGGCGGACCTGTTCACCTACGAGCAGTACTTC.

This clonotype was observed at least ten times. This rearrangement joins TRBV5-1 to TRBJ1-5; tentative D call: TRBD1 (5 bases). The CDR3 is 14 amino acids. The germline gives CDR1 SGHRS, CDR2 YFSETQ. Trimming shortened V by 3 bases and J by 3 bases, and 10 bases separated the two germline ends. CDR3 coding DNA: TGCGCCAGCAGCTCGGGGGAAAACAATCAGCCCCAGCATTTT. This codes for CASSSGENNQPQHF.

This clonotype occurred many times. V is TRBV15 and J is TRBJ2-7; D might be TRBD1 (6 bases). This CDR3 spans 14 amino acids. V lost 3 bases and J lost 4, with 13 bases in between. Germline V gene lookup returns CDR1 LNHNV and CDR2 YYDKDF (reference sequence). CDR3 coding DNA: TGTGCCACCAGCAGCACAGGGAGTAGATACGAGCAGTACTTC. Its translation: CATSSTGSRYEQYF.

This clonotype came up many times. The V call is TRBV20-1, the J call TRBJ1-1, with D possibly matching TRBD1 (6 bases). CDR1 and CDR2 from the germline V gene are DFQATT and SNEGSKA (reference sequence). This CDR3 contains 13 residues. V was clipped by 0 bases and J by 9 bases, with 14 bases between them. For the CDR3, the DNA is TGCAGTGCTAGAGATGCGTCCGGGACAAAAGCTTTCTTT. Protein product: CSARDASGTKAFF.

At least ten counts were recorded for this clonotype. The V gene is TRBV6-5, the J gene TRBJ1-5; no firm D call. Trimming stripped 6 bases from V and 1 base from J, with 10 bases between. The V gene's germline CDR1 is MNHEY and CDR2 SVGAGI. CDR3 length equals 14 residues. The CDR3 spells CASSFGQSNQPQHF. The DNA of the CDR3 is TGTGCCAGCAGCTTCGGGCAGAGCAATCAGCCCCAGCATTTT.

This clonotype was observed many times. This chain connects TRBV20-1 to TRBJ1-2; D remains ambiguous. From germline, CDR1 is DFQATT and CDR2 SNEGSKA (reference sequence). This CDR3 contains 11 residues. V was pared by 6 bases and J by 5 bases, with 10 bases between. CDR3 amino acids: CSASSEYGYTF. As DNA, the CDR3 is TGCAGTGCCAGTTCAGAATATGGCTACACCTTC.

The chain couples TRBV10-3 to TRBJ2-1, with D unclear. From germline, CDR1 is ENHRY and CDR2 SYGVKD. Deletions cut 1 base from V and 3 bases from J, with 19 bases between. The CDR3 loop spans 18 amino acids. For the CDR3, the DNA is TGTGCCATCAGTGAGTTATTTGACTTCGGTGATTTCTACAATGAGCAGTTCTTC. Its protein is CAISELFDFGDFYNEQFF.